One sample yielded the 22 T cell receptor beta chains listed below, sequenced in a study of blood T cell repertoires in COVID-19. Repertoires were generated with immunoSEQ multiplex PCR, while TCRdb's copy carries only in-frame clones and drops some. The sample consists of hundreds of thousands of clones, more than 75% of them appearing once. The material sequenced was peripheral blood. The receptor source for this set is a woman aged 50 to 60 with COVID-19, enrolled during active disease.

The rearrangement joins TRBV2 to TRBJ2-3; 11 nucleotides match TRBD2. In germline, CDR1 is SNHLY, CDR2 FYNNEI. V was pared by 5 bases and J by 4 bases, with 11 bases of the junction left unmatched. There are 17 residues in the CDR3. Written as DNA, the CDR3 is TGTGCCAGCAGTAGATATCTACTAGCGGGAGATTCAGATACGCAGTATTTT. Translation gives CASSRYLLAGDSDTQYF.

The chain has TRBV19 and TRBJ1-2; 9 positions agree with TRBD1. Losses at the gene ends were 6 bases for V and 0 bases for J; bases not matched to a gene: 20. The CDR3 runs 20 residues. The germline V gene has CDR1 LNHDA and CDR2 SQIVND (reference sequence). CDR3 loop: CASRPYRGDRVNEANYGYTF. The CDR3 nucleotides are TGTGCCAGTAGACCCTACCGAGGGGACAGGGTAAATGAGGCTAACTATGGCTACACCTTC.

The rearrangement uses TRBV21-1 and TRBJ2-7; the D call of TRBD1 is as the table states it, not checked on the DNA. TRBV21-1 is tagged as a pseudogene. This CDR3 has 15 residues. CDR3 bases: TGTGCCAGCAGCAAACCGGGACAGGGTGACTACGAGCAGTACTTC. It yields the protein CASSKPGQGDYEQYF.

The chain carries TRBV6-1 and TRBJ1-2, with TRBD1 as a possible D gene (5 bases). The CDR3 loop spans 13 amino acids. The V gene lost 2 bases and the J gene lost 4 bases, with 8 bases spanning the gap. Germline loops: CDR1 MNHNS, CDR2 SASEGT. CDR3 loop: CASSEQGSYGYTF. CDR3 bases: TGTGCCAGCAGTGAACAGGGTTCCTATGGCTACACCTTC.

This sequence joins TRBV5-1 and TRBJ1-3; no firm D call. The CDR3 consists of 16 residues. V lost 3 bases and J 0 bases, leaving 13 bases between the germline ends. Per the germline V gene, CDR1 is SGHRS and CDR2 is YFSETQ. The CDR3 DNA sequence: TGCGCCAGCAGCTCCGTGGGAGCCTCCTCTGGAAACACCATATATTTT. This encodes CASSSVGASSGNTIYF. Variable domain in full (rest from reference TRBV5-1 and TRBJ1-3): KAGVTQTPRYLIKTRGQQVTLSCSPISGHRSVSWYQQTPGQGLQFLFEYFSETQRNKGNFPGRFSGRQFSNSRSEMNVSTLELGDSALYLCASSSVGASSGNTIYFGEGSWLTVV.

The chain uses TRBV4-3 and TRBJ2-1; no reliable D call. The CDR3 covers 15 residues. Trimming removed 1 base at V and 5 bases at J, with 12 bases between. Germline CDR1 reads LGHNA; CDR2 reads YSLEER. The CDR3 loop is CASSQVGDFDNEQFF. The CDR3 nucleotides read TGCGCCAGCAGCCAAGTAGGTGACTTCGACAATGAGCAGTTCTTC.

This clone was seen a few times. This chain joins TRBV6-1 and TRBJ2-2, with D maybe TRBD1 (6 bases). The CDR3 has 15 amino acids. V was clipped by 0 bases and J by 5 bases, with 10 bases between them. CDR1 MNHNS and CDR2 SASEGT come from the germline V gene. The CDR3: CASSEAGGGTGELFF. CDR3 nucleotide sequence: TGTGCCAGCAGTGAAGCAGGGGGTGGGACCGGGGAGCTGTTTTTT.

The CDR3 DNA sequence: TGCGCCAGCAGCTTTGCGGGCGGGAGTAATAAAGATACGCAGTATTTT. It yields the protein CASSFAGGSNKDTQYF. This chain uses TRBV5-1 with TRBJ2-3; 7 bases map to TRBD2. Per the germline V gene, CDR1 is SGHRS and CDR2 is YFSETQ. Trimming cost V 2 bases and J 5 bases; bases outside gene matches: 11. The CDR3 is made up of 16 amino acids.

This chain links TRBV5-4 with TRBJ2-1, with TRBD2 matching 9 bases. Germline trimming cut 4 bases from V and 15 bases from J; bases unmatched to any gene: 11. Germline V lookup: CDR1 SGHNT, CDR2 YYREEE (reference sequence). CDR3 length: 13 amino acids. In DNA form, the CDR3 reads TGTGCCAGCAGCCAAAAACAGCGGGAGGTTTGGTTCTTC. Its protein product is CASSQKQREVWFF. The variable domain in full, with the rest retrieved from reference TRBV5-4 and TRBJ2-1, is ETGVTQSPTHLIKTRGQQVTLRCSSQSGHNTVSWYQQALGQGPQFIFQYYREEENGRGNFPPRFSGLQFPNYSSELNVNALELDDSALYLCASSQKQREVWFFGPGTRLTVL.

The chain couples TRBV18 to TRBJ2-2; D ambiguous. The germline CDR1 and CDR2 sequences are KGHSH and LQKENI. Trimming removed 3 bases at V and 6 bases at J, with 23 bases between. The length of the CDR3 is 18 residues. The CDR3 reads CASSPRPPTYDNPGELFF. CDR3 nucleotides: TGTGCCAGCTCACCGCGCCCGCCTACCTACGACAACCCCGGGGAGCTGTTTTTT.

The V call is TRBV9, the J call TRBJ1-3; D not resolved. V dropped 1 base and J dropped 3 bases, with 23 bases sitting between them. The CDR3 covers 19 residues. Germline CDR1 SGDLS, CDR2 YYNGEE. The CDR3 DNA sequence: TGTGCCAGCAGCGTATGGTCGATTGAGGGTATGGCTGGTGGAAACACCATATATTTT. This encodes CASSVWSIEGMAGGNTIYF.

J is TRBJ2-5 and V is TRBV5-1, with D unresolved. This CDR3 has 15 residues. With 4 bases removed from V and 5 bases from J, the gap between germline ends came to 18 bases. In germline, CDR1 is SGHRS, CDR2 YFSETQ. The CDR3 sequence is CASSEVLAKVETQYF. The CDR3 DNA reads as TGCGCCAGCAGCGAGGTGTTGGCCAAGGTGGAGACCCAGTACTTC. The variable domain in full, with the rest retrieved from reference TRBV5-1 and TRBJ2-5, is KAGVTQTPRYLIKTRGQQVTLSCSPISGHRSVSWYQQTPGQGLQFLFEYFSETQRNKGNFPGRFSGRQFSNSRSEMNVSTLELGDSALYLCASSEVLAKVETQYFGPGTRLLVL.

The V call is TRBV10-3, the J call TRBJ2-3, with 15 bases lining up with TRBD2. The CDR3 runs to 20 residues. The germline V gene has CDR1 ENHRY and CDR2 SYGVKD. Trimming cost V 3 bases and J 1 base; bases outside gene matches: 11. CDR3 protein: CAISDFKGTSGGIRTDTQYF. The CDR3 bases are TGTGCCATCAGTGATTTCAAAGGGACTAGCGGGGGGATACGCACAGATACGCAGTATTTT.

This clone was recorded once. The chain links TRBV4-1 to TRBJ1-2; a possible D gene is TRBD1 (5 bases). Germline V gene data show CDR1 as MGHRA and CDR2 as YSYEKL. Trimming removed 3 bases at V and 0 bases at J, with 23 bases between. The CDR3 spans 19 residues. The DNA of the CDR3 is TGCGCCAGCAGCCAGGGCTGGAAGGGGTGGGCGGAAGCTAACTATGGCTACACCTTC. It specifies CASSQGWKGWAEANYGYTF.

The V gene is TRBV7-9, the J gene TRBJ2-1; TRBD1 agrees at 8 bases. The V segment lost 5 bases and the J segment 1 base; nucleotides outside the gene matches: 10. Germline V gene sequence: CDR1 SEHNR, CDR2 FQNEAQ (reference sequence). This CDR3 spans 17 amino acids. Written as DNA, the CDR3 is TGTGCCAGCAGCCCGTGGACAGGGAGCCCGTCCTACAATGAGCAGTTCTTC. It yields the protein CASSPWTGSPSYNEQFF.

On this clone: One end of the junction fails to match germline, which may point to a read error. V usage is TRBV7-7 and J usage is TRBJ2-1; 10 positions match TRBD2. The CDR3 contains 16 residues. CDR1 and CDR2 from the germline V gene are SSHAT and FNYEAQ (reference sequence). CDR3 sequence reads: CASSLATSGAYNEQFF. The CDR3 coding sequence is TGTGCTAGCAGCTTGGCAACTAGCGGGGCATACAATGAGCAGTTCTTC.

The sample holds one count of this clone. The genes are TRBV28 and TRBJ2-7; D is undetermined. CDR1 and CDR2 from the germline V gene are MDHEN and SYDVKM. This CDR3 comprises 14 residues. V lost 4 bases, J lost 6 bases, and 16 bases lay in between. CDR3 DNA sequence: TGTGCCAGCAGTTCCCCGGGTTCTGGTTCCGAGCAGTACTTC. Amino acid sequence: CASSSPGSGSEQYF.

This chain connects TRBV7-2 to TRBJ1-6; D might be TRBD1 (6 bases). This CDR3 is 18 amino acids long. V lost 1 base to trimming and J lost 0 bases, with 13 bases between them. CDR1 is SGHTA, CDR2 FQGNSA, per germline. The CDR3 protein is CASSLEGTMSSYNSPLHF. DNA of the CDR3: TGTGCCAGCAGCTTAGAAGGGACAATGAGCTCCTATAATTCACCCCTCCACTTT.

The CDR3 reads CASSGGTSNAGTQYF. For the CDR3, the DNA is TGCGCCAGCAGCGGCGGGACTAGCAATGCGGGGACCCAGTACTTC. The rearrangement links TRBV5-1 to TRBJ2-5; TRBD2 agrees at 9 bases. The CDR3 totals 15 residues. With 4 bases clipped from V and 7 bases from J, the junction kept 11 bases outside the gene matches. CDR1 is SGHRS, CDR2 YFSETQ, per germline. The full variable domain, its missing parts supplied by reference TRBV5-1 and TRBJ2-5, is KAGVTQTPRYLIKTRGQQVTLSCSPISGHRSVSWYQQTPGQGLQFLFEYFSETQRNKGNFPGRFSGRQFSNSRSEMNVSTLELGDSALYLCASSGGTSNAGTQYFGPGTRLLVL.

The chain recombines TRBV27 with TRBJ2-1; 8 bases fit TRBD2. The junction had 7 bases not matched to a gene; V was cut back by 9 bases and J by 9 bases. The CDR3 is 12 residues long. Germline CDR1 is MNHEY and CDR2 is SMNVEV (reference sequence). Here the CDR3 reads CASKKRESEQFF. CDR3 nucleotide sequence: TGTGCCAGTAAGAAGCGGGAGAGTGAGCAGTTCTTC.

The chain has TRBV5-4 and TRBJ2-1, with 7 bases that match TRBD2. Trimming cost V 5 bases and J 10 bases; bases outside gene matches: 6. Germline V gene lookup returns CDR1 SGHNT and CDR2 YYREEE (reference sequence). The CDR3 covers 12 residues. The CDR3 spells CASSSTSVEQFF. The CDR3 bases are TGTGCCAGCAGTTCTACTAGCGTGGAGCAGTTCTTC.

The chain combines TRBV15 with TRBJ2-5; the D gene is possibly TRBD2 (7 bases). Looked up from germline, CDR1 is LNHNV and CDR2 is YYDKDF (reference sequence). The CDR3 is made up of 17 amino acids. V lost 4 bases, J lost 5 bases, and 23 bases lay in between. CDR3 amino acids: CATSKERGGTRQETQYF. CDR3 nucleotide sequence: TGTGCCACCAGCAAAGAGAGGGGGGGAACCCGGCAGGAGACCCAGTACTTC.